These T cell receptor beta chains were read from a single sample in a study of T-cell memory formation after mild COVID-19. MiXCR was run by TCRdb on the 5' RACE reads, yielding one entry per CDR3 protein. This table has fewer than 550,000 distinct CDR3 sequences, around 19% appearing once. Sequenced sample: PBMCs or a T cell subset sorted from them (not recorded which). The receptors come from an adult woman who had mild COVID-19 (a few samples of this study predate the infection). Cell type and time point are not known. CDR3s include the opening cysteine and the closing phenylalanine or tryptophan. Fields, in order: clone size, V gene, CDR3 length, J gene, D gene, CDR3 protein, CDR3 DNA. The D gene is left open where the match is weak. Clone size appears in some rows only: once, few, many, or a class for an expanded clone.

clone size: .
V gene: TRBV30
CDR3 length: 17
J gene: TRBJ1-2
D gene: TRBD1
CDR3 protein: CAWSFSSGTGATYGYTF
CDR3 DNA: TGTGCCTGGAGTTTCTCCTCCGGGACAGGTGCTACCTATGGCTACACCTTC

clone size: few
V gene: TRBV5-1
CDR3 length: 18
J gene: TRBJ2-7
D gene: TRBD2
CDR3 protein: CASSLVQRGGLGSYEQYF
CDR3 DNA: TGCGCCAGCAGCTTGGTTCAGCGGGGGGGCCTAGGTTCCTACGAGCAGTACTTC

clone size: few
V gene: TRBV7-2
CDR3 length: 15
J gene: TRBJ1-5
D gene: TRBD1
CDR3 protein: CASSPNRGGNQPQHF
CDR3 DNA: TGTGCCAGCAGCCCAAACAGGGGAGGCAATCAGCCCCAGCATTTT

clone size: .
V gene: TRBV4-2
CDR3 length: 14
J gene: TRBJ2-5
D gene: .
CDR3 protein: CASSQGSSGETQYF
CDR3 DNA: TGTGCCAGCAGCCAAGGTTCGAGTGGAGAGACCCAGTACTTC

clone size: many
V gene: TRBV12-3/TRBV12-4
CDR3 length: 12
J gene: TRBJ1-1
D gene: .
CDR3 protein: CASRQGWAEAFF
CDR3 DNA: TGTGCCAGCAGACAGGGTTGGGCTGAAGCTTTCTTT

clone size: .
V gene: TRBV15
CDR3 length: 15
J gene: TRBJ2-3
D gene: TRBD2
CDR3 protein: CATSRTSLSTDTQYF
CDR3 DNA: TGTGCCACCAGCAGGACTAGCCTGAGCACAGATACGCAGTATTTT

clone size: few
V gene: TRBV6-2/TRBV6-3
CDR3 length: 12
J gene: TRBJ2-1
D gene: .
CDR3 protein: CASRRGNNEQFF
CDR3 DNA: TGTGCCAGCCGTAGGGGGAACAATGAGCAGTTCTTC

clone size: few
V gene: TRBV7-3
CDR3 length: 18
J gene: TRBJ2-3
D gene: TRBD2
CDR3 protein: CASSLIPKGLAGVDTQYF
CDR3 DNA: TGTGCCAGCAGCTTAATCCCGAAGGGACTAGCGGGAGTAGATACGCAGTATTTT

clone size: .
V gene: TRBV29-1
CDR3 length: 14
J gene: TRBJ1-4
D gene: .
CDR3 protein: CSVAIGPSKEKLFF
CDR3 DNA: TGCAGCGTTGCGATAGGGCCCTCAAAGGAAAAACTGTTTTTT

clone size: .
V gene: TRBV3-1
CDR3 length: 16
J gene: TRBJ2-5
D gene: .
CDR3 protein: CASTRGTGSLRGTQYF
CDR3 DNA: TGTGCCAGCACCCGAGGCACGGGTTCCCTTCGTGGGACCCAGTACTTC

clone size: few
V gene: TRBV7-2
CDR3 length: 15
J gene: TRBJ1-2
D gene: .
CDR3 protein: CASSLASGAASGYTF
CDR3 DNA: TGTGCCAGCAGCTTAGCGTCGGGGGCGGCTAGTGGCTACACCTTC

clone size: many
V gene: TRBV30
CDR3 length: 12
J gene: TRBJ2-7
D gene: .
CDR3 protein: CAWSGTFDEQYF
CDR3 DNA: TGTGCCTGGAGTGGGACTTTCGACGAGCAGTACTTC

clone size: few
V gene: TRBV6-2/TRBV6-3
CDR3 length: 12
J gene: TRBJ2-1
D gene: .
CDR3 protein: CASSYWGYEQFF
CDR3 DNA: TGTGCCAGCAGTTATTGGGGGTATGAGCAGTTCTTC

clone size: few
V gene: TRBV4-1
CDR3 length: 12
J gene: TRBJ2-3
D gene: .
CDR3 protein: CASSQNSDTQYF
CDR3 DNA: TGCGCCAGCAGCCAAAATTCAGATACGCAGTATTTT

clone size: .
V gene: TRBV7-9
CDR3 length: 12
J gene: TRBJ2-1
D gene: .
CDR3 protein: CASSARQPQQFF
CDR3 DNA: TGTGCCAGCAGCGCCCGTCAGCCCCAGCAGTTCTTC

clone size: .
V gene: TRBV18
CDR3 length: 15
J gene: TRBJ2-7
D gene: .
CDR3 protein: CASSPAWGDGYEQYF
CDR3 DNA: TGTGCCAGCTCGCCCGCTTGGGGTGATGGCTACGAGCAGTACTTC

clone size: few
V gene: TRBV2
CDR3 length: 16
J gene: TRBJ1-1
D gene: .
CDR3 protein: CASSVRDGAMNTEAFF
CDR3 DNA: TGTGCCAGCAGTGTCCGGGACGGAGCGATGAACACTGAAGCTTTCTTT

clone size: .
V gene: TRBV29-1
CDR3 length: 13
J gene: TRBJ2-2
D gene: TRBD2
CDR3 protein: CSTSGLGTGELFF
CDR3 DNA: TGCAGCACTAGCGGGCTTGGGACCGGGGAGCTGTTTTTT

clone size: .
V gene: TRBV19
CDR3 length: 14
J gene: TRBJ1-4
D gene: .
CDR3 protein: CASYSGGTNEKLFF
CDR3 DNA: TGTGCCAGCTACTCTGGGGGAACTAATGAAAAACTGTTTTTT

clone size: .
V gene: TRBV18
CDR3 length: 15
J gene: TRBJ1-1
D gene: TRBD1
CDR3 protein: CASSFRQGRDTEAFF
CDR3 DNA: TGTGCCAGCTCCTTTAGACAGGGGAGAGACACTGAAGCTTTCTTT

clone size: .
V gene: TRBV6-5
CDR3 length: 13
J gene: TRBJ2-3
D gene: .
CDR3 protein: CASSYPSTDTQYF
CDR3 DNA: TGTGCCAGCAGTTACCCTAGCACAGATACGCAGTATTTT

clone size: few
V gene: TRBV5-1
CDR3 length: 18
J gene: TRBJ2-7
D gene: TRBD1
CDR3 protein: CASSLAGKGGQGSYEQYF
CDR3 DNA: TGCGCCAGCAGCTTGGCTGGTAAAGGGGGACAGGGGTCCTACGAGCAGTACTTC

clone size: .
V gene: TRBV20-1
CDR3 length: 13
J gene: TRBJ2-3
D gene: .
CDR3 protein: CSAPRMGTDTQYF
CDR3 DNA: TGCAGTGCTCCCCGGATGGGGACAGATACGCAGTATTTT

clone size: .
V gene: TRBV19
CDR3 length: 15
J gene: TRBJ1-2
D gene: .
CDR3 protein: CASSIVGGQNYGYTF
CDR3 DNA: TGTGCCAGTAGTATAGTTGGGGGGCAGAACTATGGCTACACCTTC

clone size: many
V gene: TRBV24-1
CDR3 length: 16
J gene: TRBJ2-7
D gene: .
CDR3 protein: CATSDTRGTSAYEQYF
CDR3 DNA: TGTGCCACCAGTGATACCAGGGGCACCAGCGCCTACGAGCAGTACTTC

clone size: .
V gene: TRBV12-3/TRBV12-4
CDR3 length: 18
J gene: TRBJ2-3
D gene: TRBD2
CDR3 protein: CASSPTIGLAGDADTQYF
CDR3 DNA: TGTGCCAGCAGTCCAACAATTGGACTAGCGGGAGATGCAGATACGCAGTATTTT

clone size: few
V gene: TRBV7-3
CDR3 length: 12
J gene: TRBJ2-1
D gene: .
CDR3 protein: CASSLDDGKQFF
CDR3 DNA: TGTGCCAGCAGCCTCGACGACGGGAAGCAGTTCTTC

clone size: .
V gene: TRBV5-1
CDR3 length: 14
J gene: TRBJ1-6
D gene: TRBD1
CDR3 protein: CASSQDREYSPLHF
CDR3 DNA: TGCGCCAGCAGCCAGGACAGGGAATATTCACCCCTCCACTTT

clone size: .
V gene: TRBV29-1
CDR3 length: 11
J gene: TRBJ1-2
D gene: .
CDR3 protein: CSVEVPGGYTF
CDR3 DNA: TGCAGCGTTGAAGTTCCCGGCGGCTACACCTTC

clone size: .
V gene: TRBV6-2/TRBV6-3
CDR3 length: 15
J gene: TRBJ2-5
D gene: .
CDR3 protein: CASSYGQGPSETQYF
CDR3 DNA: TGTGCCAGCAGTTATGGCCAGGGCCCTTCGGAGACCCAGTACTTC

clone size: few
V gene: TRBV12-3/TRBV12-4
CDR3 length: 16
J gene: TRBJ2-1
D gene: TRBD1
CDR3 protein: CASSIPTGQGYNEQFF
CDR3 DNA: TGTGCCAGCAGTATCCCCACGGGACAGGGATACAATGAGCAGTTCTTC

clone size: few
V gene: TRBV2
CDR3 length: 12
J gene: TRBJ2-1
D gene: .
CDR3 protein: CATREGIDEQFF
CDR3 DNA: TGTGCCACGCGTGAGGGTATAGATGAGCAGTTCTTC

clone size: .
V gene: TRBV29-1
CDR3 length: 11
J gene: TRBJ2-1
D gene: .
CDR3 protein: CSVEGDDEQFF
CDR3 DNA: TGCAGCGTTGAAGGTGACGACGAGCAGTTCTTC

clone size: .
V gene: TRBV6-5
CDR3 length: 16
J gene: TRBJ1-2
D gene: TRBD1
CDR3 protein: CASTPTGTRRGQGYTF
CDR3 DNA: TGTGCCAGCACCCCCACCGGGACCCGGAGGGGGCAAGGCTACACCTTC

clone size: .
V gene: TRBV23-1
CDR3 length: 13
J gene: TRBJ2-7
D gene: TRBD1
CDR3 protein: CDGGRDRAYEQYF
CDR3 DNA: TGCGATGGGGGACGGGACAGGGCGTACGAGCAGTACTTC

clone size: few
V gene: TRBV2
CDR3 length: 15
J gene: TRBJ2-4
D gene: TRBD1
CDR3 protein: CASSDPGQGGNIQYF
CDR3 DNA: TGTGCCAGCAGTGACCCGGGACAGGGAGGCAACATTCAGTACTTC

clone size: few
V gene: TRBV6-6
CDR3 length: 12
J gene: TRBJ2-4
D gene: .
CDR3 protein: CASTAGASIQYF
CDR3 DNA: TGTGCCAGCACCGCGGGGGCGAGCATTCAGTACTTC